These 2 T cell receptor beta chains were sequenced from one sample in a study of shared clonotypes between healthy human individuals. Here immunoSEQ multiplex PCR was the method, and the copy in TCRdb shows in-frame clones only, minus some. This table has approximately 1,000,000 clones, about four fifths appearing once. The sample taken for sequencing was memory CD4+ T cells from PBMCs. Subset specified: CD45RA-negative fraction. The source is a man younger than 35 in good health. Some clones in this sample may be carry-over from other donors' samples.

This chain links TRBV30 with TRBJ1-3, with a possible D match to TRBD1 (5 bases). This CDR3 has 15 residues. Germline assignment: CDR1 GTSNPN and CDR2 SVGIG (reference sequence). V lost 2 bases and J 3 bases, leaving 14 bases between the germline ends. CDR3 loop: CAWSFPRGSGNTIYF. CDR3 nucleotides: TGTGCCTGGAGTTTCCCGCGGGGCAGTGGAAACACCATATATTTT.

The chain combines TRBV28 with TRBJ1-1; no clear D gene. V was pared by 5 bases and J by 3 bases, with 19 bases between. CDR1 is MDHEN and CDR2 is SYDVKM in the germline V gene. The CDR3 consists of 16 residues. The CDR3 DNA follows: TGTGCCAGCAGTCCCCGATTGGGATATGGCTACACTGAAGCTTTCTTT. This sequence encodes CASSPRLGYGYTEAFF.